Shown below are 18 T cell receptor beta chains from a single sample sequenced in a study of T-cell reconstitution after alpha-beta-depleted transplantation in children. Unique molecular identifiers were built into the TCRbeta library. MiXCR, run by TCRdb on the PCR reads, gives a single entry per CDR3 protein. The sample has hundreds of thousands of distinct CDR3 sequences, less than 20% seen once. The material sequenced was PBMCs, mostly from graft donor cells, taken 360 days after TCRalphabeta/CD19-depleted stem cell transplant. The receptor source for this set is a male patient aged 10 to 17 who had a stem cell transplant for acute lymphoblastic leukemia, so the T cells may come from the graft donor.

This clonotype was seen ten or more times. This sequence joins TRBV20-1 and TRBJ2-7; D gene unclear. Germline V lookup: CDR1 DFQATT, CDR2 SNEGSKA (reference sequence). This CDR3 is built from 11 residues. The V gene lost 8 bases and the J gene lost 7 bases, with 15 bases spanning the gap. CDR3 region: CSPTMGYEQYF. As DNA, the CDR3 is TGCAGTCCTACTATGGGGTATGAGCAGTACTTC.

This clonotype was seen ten or more times. The genes are TRBV7-9 and TRBJ2-2; 7 bases agree with TRBD2. Germline CDR1 SEHNR, CDR2 FQNEAQ (reference sequence). The CDR3 sequence is 17 residues long. J lost 4 bases, V lost 2 bases, and 10 bases had no gene match. Here the CDR3 reads CASSLTVGGGATGELFF. The CDR3 DNA reads as TGTGCCAGCAGCTTAACTGTAGGCGGGGGTGCCACCGGGGAGCTGTTTTTT. The full variable domain, completed using reference TRBV7-9 and TRBJ2-2, is DTGVSQNPRHKITKRGQNVTFRCDPISEHNRLYWYRQTLGQGPEFLTYFQNEAQLEKSRLLSDRFSAERPKGSFSTLEIQRTEQGDSAMYLCASSLTVGGGATGELFFGEGSRLTVL.

The chain carries TRBV6-5 and TRBJ2-1; D gene unclear. The CDR3 has 18 amino acids. Germline CDR1 is MNHEY and CDR2 is SVGAGI. V was pared by 4 bases and J by 4 bases, with 23 bases between. The CDR3 spells CASSSRDRRIIRYNEQFF. In DNA form, the CDR3 reads TGTGCCAGCAGTTCGCGTGACCGGAGAATCATTCGTTACAATGAGCAGTTCTTC.

This chain uses TRBV24-1 with TRBJ2-5; D possibly uses TRBD1 or TRBD2 (7 bases each). This CDR3 comprises 15 residues. Germline CDR1 is KGHDR and CDR2 is SFDVKD. The ends were cut back, 4 bases at V and 1 base at J, with 12 bases in the middle. As DNA, the CDR3 is TGTGCCACCAGTGAGACAGGGAGGGGCCAAGAGACCCAGTACTTC. Translated: CATSETGRGQETQYF.

There are many counts of this clonotype. This chain uses TRBV29-1 with TRBJ2-1; TRBD1 matches 7 bases. There are 13 residues in the CDR3. V gave up 7 bases and J gave up 3 bases; unmatched junction bases: 6. Germline CDR1 SQVTM, CDR2 ANQGSEA. The CDR3 DNA sequence: TGCAGCGGGAACAGGGGTCACTACAATGAGCAGTTCTTC. Its protein is CSGNRGHYNEQFF.

The chain is built from TRBV24-1 and TRBJ2-7, with 7 bases identical to TRBD1. Trimming removed 8 bases from V and 1 base from J; junction bases left unmatched: 22. This CDR3 region has 19 residues. In germline, CDR1 is KGHDR, CDR2 SFDVKD. The CDR3 reads CATKRSVRLRDSLSYEQYF. The CDR3 coding sequence is TGTGCCACCAAGCGATCCGTCCGGCTCCGGGACAGCTTGTCCTACGAGCAGTACTTC.

The CDR3: CASSYRGSPGGELFF. CDR3 bases: TGTGCCAGCAGCTACAGGGGATCCCCAGGCGGGGAGCTGTTTTTT. V is TRBV7-9 and J is TRBJ2-2; 7 bases match TRBD1. The J segment lost 7 bases and the V segment lost 4 bases, leaving 9 bases of the junction unmatched. Germline CDR1 and CDR2: SEHNR and FQNEAQ (reference sequence). The CDR3 has 15 amino acids.

This clonotype was recorded a few times. This chain's CDR3 is CATSDTSTGGDTQYF. In nucleotides, the CDR3 is TGTGCCACCAGTGACACGTCGACAGGGGGAGATACGCAGTATTTT. The V call is TRBV24-1, the J call TRBJ2-3; 9 bases align to TRBD1. The germline V gene encodes CDR1 KGHDR and CDR2 SFDVKD. V lost 4 bases and J lost 5; bases outside the gene matches: 6. The CDR3 is made up of 15 amino acids.

This chain connects TRBV7-3 to TRBJ2-1, with TRBD2 as a possible D gene (6 bases). Germline V CDR1 and CDR2: SGHTA, FQGTGA. The CDR3 consists of 14 residues. The V end was cut by 1 base, the J end by 7 bases, with 11 bases between. For the CDR3, the DNA is TGTGCCAGCAGCTTAAGGCCACGGGAGAATGAGCAGTTCTTC. This gives the protein CASSLRPRENEQFF.

This clonotype has only a few counts. V and J are TRBV29-1 and TRBJ2-1; either TRBD1 or TRBD2 may fit D (5 bases each). This CDR3 spans 14 amino acids. Germline-derived CDR1 and CDR2 are SQVTM and ANQGSEA. V was clipped by 3 bases and J by 0 bases, with 9 bases between them. This CDR3 is CSVEGVRSYNEQFF. The CDR3 region has the DNA TGCAGCGTTGAGGGGGTCCGCTCCTACAATGAGCAGTTCTTC.

This clonotype was recorded many times. A junction end diverges from the germline sequence, so it may reflect a read error. The chain links TRBV7-2 to TRBJ2-7; 12 bases agree with TRBD2. Looked up from germline, CDR1 is SGHTA and CDR2 is FQGNSA. The CDR3 extends over 15 amino acids. The CDR3 coding sequence is TGTGCCAGCAGCCCCCGACTAGCGGGAGCCTACGAGCAGTATTTC. The encoded protein is CASSPRLAGAYEQYF.

This clonotype was picked up a small number of times. This chain uses TRBV5-1 with TRBJ2-1, with D maybe TRBD1 (5 bases). CDR3 length: 15 amino acids. CDR1 and CDR2 from the germline V gene are SGHRS and YFSETQ. V was clipped by 0 bases and J by 8 bases, with 15 bases between them. The CDR3 bases are TGCGCCAGCAGCTTGGCCCAGGGCGGTAGGGATGAGCAGTTCTTC. Encoded protein: CASSLAQGGRDEQFF. The full variable domain, rest sourced from reference TRBV5-1 and TRBJ2-1, is KAGVTQTPRYLIKTRGQQVTLSCSPISGHRSVSWYQQTPGQGLQFLFEYFSETQRNKGNFPGRFSGRQFSNSRSEMNVSTLELGDSALYLCASSLAQGGRDEQFFGPGTRLTVL.

This clonotype was observed a few times. The chain uses TRBV9 and TRBJ2-1, with D uncertain. Between the trimmed V and J ends, which lost 0 bases and 5 bases, there was a span of 6 bases. Germline assignment: CDR1 SGDLS and CDR2 YYNGEE. CDR3 length: 13 residues. In DNA form, the CDR3 reads TGTGCCAGCAGCGTAGCTAGAAACAATGAGCAGTTCTTC. It yields the protein CASSVARNNEQFF. Variable domain in full (rest from reference TRBV9 and TRBJ2-1): DSGVTQTPKHLITATGQRVTLRCSPRSGDLSVYWYQQSLDQGLQFLIQYYNGEERAKGNILERFSAQQFPDLHSELNLSSLELGDSALYFCASSVARNNEQFFGPGTRLTVL.

This clonotype was observed a few times. The chain joins TRBV12-5 to TRBJ2-1, with a possible D match to TRBD1 (5 bases). CDR1 is LGHNT and CDR2 is FRNRAP in the germline V gene. V lost 1 base and J lost 0, with 10 bases in between. The CDR3 loop spans 16 amino acids. The CDR3 sequence is CASGLGGRASYNEQFF. The CDR3 region has the DNA TGTGCTAGTGGTTTGGGTGGCAGGGCCTCCTACAATGAGCAGTTCTTC. Drawing the rest from reference TRBV12-5 and TRBJ2-1, the complete variable domain is DARVTQTPRHKVTEMGQEVTMRCQPILGHNTVFWYRQTMMQGLELLAYFRNRAPLDDSGMPKDRFSAEMPDATLATLKIQPSEPRDSAVYFCASGLGGRASYNEQFFGPGTRLTVL.

This clonotype was observed a handful of times. J is TRBJ2-1 and V is TRBV18, with D perhaps matching TRBD1 or TRBD2 (7 bases each). Germline V gene data show CDR1 as KGHSH and CDR2 as LQKENI. The CDR3 loop spans 16 amino acids. V was trimmed by 2 bases and J by 7 bases, leaving 18 bases between them. The CDR3 region has the DNA TGTGCCAGCTCACCAAGCAGGGGGACTACCTGGAATGAGCAGTTCTTC. Its translation is CASSPSRGTTWNEQFF.

This clonotype has a handful of counts. The chain is built from TRBV27 and TRBJ1-2; no clear D. Deletions cut 3 bases from V and 4 bases from J, with 9 bases between. Germline V gene sequence: CDR1 MNHEY, CDR2 SMNVEV (reference sequence). The CDR3 length is 13 residues. The CDR3 spells CASSFSPTYGYTF. CDR3 sequence (DNA): TGTGCCAGCAGTTTTTCCCCCACCTATGGCTACACCTTC.

Notes on this clonotype: Mismatch with germline at one junction end may stem from a read error. The chain links TRBV20-1 to TRBJ2-7; 7 nucleotides match TRBD1. From germline, CDR1 is DFQATT and CDR2 SNEGSKA (reference sequence). The CDR3 length is 15 residues. The CDR3 sequence is CCAQSLGGRGYEQYF. The CDR3 DNA reads TGCTGTGCTCAGTCTCTAGGGGGCAGGGGATACGAGCAGTACTTC.

This clonotype was detected only a few times. This sequence joins TRBV29-1 and TRBJ2-7; possibly TRBD1 for D (6 bases). The CDR3 runs 13 residues. Trimming shortened V by 4 bases and J by 5 bases, and 15 bases separated the two germline ends. Germline V gene data show CDR1 as SQVTM and CDR2 as ANQGSEA. The CDR3 coding sequence is TGCAGCGTTGGGGGACAAGTTTTCAACGAGCAGTACTTC. It codes for CSVGGQVFNEQYF.